This entry features one TCR beta chain sequence. The target antigen is unknown. The data originate from a study of post-analysis software for immune sequencing data. Across the whole study: Disease courses included relapsing-remitting, secondary progressive and progressive-relapsing multiple sclerosis. Study findings and constraints: Among multiple sclerosis patients, normalized Chao1 diversity was significantly below that of controls. The five TRBV segments detected at higher frequency in patients than in controls included TRBV5-6, TRBV5-1 and TRBV20-1.

The CDR3 covers 16 residues. cDNA libraries for TCR beta contained unique molecular identifiers. Input amounts of 1 to 10 million T cells were used. These gave approximately 500,000 cDNA molecules, so each molecule approximated one T cell. TCRdb fed the PCR reads into MiXCR, producing one record per CDR3 protein. The sample has approximately 460,000 distinct CDR3 sequences, roughly 45% seen once. The receptor was isolated from a girl aged 10-17 years with multiple sclerosis. Specimen: blood. This chain uses TRBV21-1 with TRBJ2-7; TRBD1 is the table's D call and was not checked against the DNA. TRBV21-1 is termed a pseudogene. The CDR3 loop is CASSKVIRDGSYEQYF. CDR3 coding DNA: TGTGCCAGCAGCAAAGTTATCCGGGACGGCTCCTACGAGCAGTACTTC.